This T cell receptor beta chain comes out of a study of blood T cells in healthy people across ages. Worth noting for this clonotype: Its antigen is not known.

With a J-beta primer mix and a sample-barcoded 5' primer, a second PCR ran about 6 to 11 cycles. TCRdb re-called the 5' RACE reads through MiXCR, storing one row per CDR3 protein. The sample lists approximately 800,000 distinct CDR3 sequences, 20% to 30% occurring once. Whole-study results and caveats: Donor CMV status was unknown, possibly confounding expanded clonotype changes. Percentage of naive T cells showed a strong correlation with TCR beta diversity.

The CDR3 extends over 15 amino acids. V was pared by 0 bases and J by 5 bases, with 14 bases between. CDR1 and CDR2 from the germline V gene are SGHRS and YFSETQ. These data also formed part of another study, on T cells of mothers and their children. This second study says: The output of TCR recombination is shaped by thymic selection similarly in related and unrelated pairs. Overlap measured in related mother-child pairs was slightly, non-significantly higher than in unrelated pairs.

This chain uses TRBV5-1 with TRBJ2-5; D is ambiguous. The TCR sequence derives from a boy aged 10-17 years in good health. Sample: blood. The CDR3 DNA reads as TGCGCCAGCAGCTTGGCGGCAGGCCCTGGGGAGACCCAGTACTTC. Translation: CASSLAAGPGETQYF.